The sequence of this TCR beta chain was determined in a study of blood T cell repertoires in COVID-19 (dated by TCRdb to 2018 to 2020). Turning to the overall study: Samples from collaborators originated in the United States, Italy and Spain and spanned both the acute and convalescent phases of COVID-19. Where HLA class I and class II types were available, the types were taken from metadata supplied by the sample provider, not from assay-based typing. A freely available public database, intended as a resource for researchers studying the immune response to SARS-CoV-2, is where the repertoires were released. The material from the prospective study consisted of cDNA or gDNA derived from T cells, B-cell-depleted T cells, or PBMCs. Nearly every sample came with metadata listing a de-identified subject ID, COVID-19 status, age in years and sex. The dataset comprised deeply sampled blood TCRbeta repertoires from subjects exposed to, actively infected with, or recovered from COVID-19. The samples were drawn from the first 160 participants of the ongoing ImmuneRACE study and from about 1,200 subjects provided by 6 global collaborators. What the authors observed across the whole study: How much clinical and demographic metadata was included differed by source and by participant, and the metadata was provided uncurated.

Comment on this clone: The antigen it recognizes is unknown. Base qualities were left out, and no much larger clone turns up one base away.

TCRbeta CDR3 regions were amplified from genomic DNA using the immunoSEQ Assay, a bias-controlled multiplex PCR. On the study's bioinformatics: The number of nucleated cells in each sample was estimated from the amplification of reference gene primers within the assay. To quantify the absolute abundance of each unique TCRbeta CDR3 rearrangement, sequence reads were collapsed and filtered. For each sample, productive Simpson clonality was calculated as the square root of Simpson's diversity index across productive rearrangements. Drawn from immuneACCESS, this table holds only the in-frame rearrangements with V and J called that TCRdb kept. Clones are partly lost; checked studies trace under half to an unresolved V gene and leave the rest unexplained. V and J calls and clone size come straight from that table; D and trimming were deduced from the DNA. Recorded for this sample are 130,000 or so clones; about 89% of them occurred a single time. Of the sample, around 4.2% falls within the top ten clones.

In Seattle, one collaborating source enrolled patients while the infection was active and tracked those patients longitudinally over the course of disease. Collaborating institutions collected whole blood in K2EDTA tubes following their own protocols. For TCRbeta analysis, collaborator samples were shipped as frozen whole blood, as isolated PBMCs, or as DNA extracted from either sample type. V gives up 6 bases and J gives up 6 bases, and the segment between their germline ends measures 20 bases. CDR1 MDHEN and CDR2 SYDVKM were looked up in the germline V gene. The CDR3 measures 15 amino acids from cysteine to phenylalanine. Only CDR3 DNA is held: 45 bases, read in frame from base 1.

The receptor's source is a man in his 60s with COVID-19, enrolled during active disease. The sequenced material came from peripheral blood. The chain uses TRBV28 and TRBJ1-2; the D gene is possibly TRBD1, with 6 bases matching. The bases are TGTGCCAGCAGGGGGGCGGGGGGCGCCCAGGATGGCTACACCTTC. It is translated as CASRGAGGAQDGYTF.